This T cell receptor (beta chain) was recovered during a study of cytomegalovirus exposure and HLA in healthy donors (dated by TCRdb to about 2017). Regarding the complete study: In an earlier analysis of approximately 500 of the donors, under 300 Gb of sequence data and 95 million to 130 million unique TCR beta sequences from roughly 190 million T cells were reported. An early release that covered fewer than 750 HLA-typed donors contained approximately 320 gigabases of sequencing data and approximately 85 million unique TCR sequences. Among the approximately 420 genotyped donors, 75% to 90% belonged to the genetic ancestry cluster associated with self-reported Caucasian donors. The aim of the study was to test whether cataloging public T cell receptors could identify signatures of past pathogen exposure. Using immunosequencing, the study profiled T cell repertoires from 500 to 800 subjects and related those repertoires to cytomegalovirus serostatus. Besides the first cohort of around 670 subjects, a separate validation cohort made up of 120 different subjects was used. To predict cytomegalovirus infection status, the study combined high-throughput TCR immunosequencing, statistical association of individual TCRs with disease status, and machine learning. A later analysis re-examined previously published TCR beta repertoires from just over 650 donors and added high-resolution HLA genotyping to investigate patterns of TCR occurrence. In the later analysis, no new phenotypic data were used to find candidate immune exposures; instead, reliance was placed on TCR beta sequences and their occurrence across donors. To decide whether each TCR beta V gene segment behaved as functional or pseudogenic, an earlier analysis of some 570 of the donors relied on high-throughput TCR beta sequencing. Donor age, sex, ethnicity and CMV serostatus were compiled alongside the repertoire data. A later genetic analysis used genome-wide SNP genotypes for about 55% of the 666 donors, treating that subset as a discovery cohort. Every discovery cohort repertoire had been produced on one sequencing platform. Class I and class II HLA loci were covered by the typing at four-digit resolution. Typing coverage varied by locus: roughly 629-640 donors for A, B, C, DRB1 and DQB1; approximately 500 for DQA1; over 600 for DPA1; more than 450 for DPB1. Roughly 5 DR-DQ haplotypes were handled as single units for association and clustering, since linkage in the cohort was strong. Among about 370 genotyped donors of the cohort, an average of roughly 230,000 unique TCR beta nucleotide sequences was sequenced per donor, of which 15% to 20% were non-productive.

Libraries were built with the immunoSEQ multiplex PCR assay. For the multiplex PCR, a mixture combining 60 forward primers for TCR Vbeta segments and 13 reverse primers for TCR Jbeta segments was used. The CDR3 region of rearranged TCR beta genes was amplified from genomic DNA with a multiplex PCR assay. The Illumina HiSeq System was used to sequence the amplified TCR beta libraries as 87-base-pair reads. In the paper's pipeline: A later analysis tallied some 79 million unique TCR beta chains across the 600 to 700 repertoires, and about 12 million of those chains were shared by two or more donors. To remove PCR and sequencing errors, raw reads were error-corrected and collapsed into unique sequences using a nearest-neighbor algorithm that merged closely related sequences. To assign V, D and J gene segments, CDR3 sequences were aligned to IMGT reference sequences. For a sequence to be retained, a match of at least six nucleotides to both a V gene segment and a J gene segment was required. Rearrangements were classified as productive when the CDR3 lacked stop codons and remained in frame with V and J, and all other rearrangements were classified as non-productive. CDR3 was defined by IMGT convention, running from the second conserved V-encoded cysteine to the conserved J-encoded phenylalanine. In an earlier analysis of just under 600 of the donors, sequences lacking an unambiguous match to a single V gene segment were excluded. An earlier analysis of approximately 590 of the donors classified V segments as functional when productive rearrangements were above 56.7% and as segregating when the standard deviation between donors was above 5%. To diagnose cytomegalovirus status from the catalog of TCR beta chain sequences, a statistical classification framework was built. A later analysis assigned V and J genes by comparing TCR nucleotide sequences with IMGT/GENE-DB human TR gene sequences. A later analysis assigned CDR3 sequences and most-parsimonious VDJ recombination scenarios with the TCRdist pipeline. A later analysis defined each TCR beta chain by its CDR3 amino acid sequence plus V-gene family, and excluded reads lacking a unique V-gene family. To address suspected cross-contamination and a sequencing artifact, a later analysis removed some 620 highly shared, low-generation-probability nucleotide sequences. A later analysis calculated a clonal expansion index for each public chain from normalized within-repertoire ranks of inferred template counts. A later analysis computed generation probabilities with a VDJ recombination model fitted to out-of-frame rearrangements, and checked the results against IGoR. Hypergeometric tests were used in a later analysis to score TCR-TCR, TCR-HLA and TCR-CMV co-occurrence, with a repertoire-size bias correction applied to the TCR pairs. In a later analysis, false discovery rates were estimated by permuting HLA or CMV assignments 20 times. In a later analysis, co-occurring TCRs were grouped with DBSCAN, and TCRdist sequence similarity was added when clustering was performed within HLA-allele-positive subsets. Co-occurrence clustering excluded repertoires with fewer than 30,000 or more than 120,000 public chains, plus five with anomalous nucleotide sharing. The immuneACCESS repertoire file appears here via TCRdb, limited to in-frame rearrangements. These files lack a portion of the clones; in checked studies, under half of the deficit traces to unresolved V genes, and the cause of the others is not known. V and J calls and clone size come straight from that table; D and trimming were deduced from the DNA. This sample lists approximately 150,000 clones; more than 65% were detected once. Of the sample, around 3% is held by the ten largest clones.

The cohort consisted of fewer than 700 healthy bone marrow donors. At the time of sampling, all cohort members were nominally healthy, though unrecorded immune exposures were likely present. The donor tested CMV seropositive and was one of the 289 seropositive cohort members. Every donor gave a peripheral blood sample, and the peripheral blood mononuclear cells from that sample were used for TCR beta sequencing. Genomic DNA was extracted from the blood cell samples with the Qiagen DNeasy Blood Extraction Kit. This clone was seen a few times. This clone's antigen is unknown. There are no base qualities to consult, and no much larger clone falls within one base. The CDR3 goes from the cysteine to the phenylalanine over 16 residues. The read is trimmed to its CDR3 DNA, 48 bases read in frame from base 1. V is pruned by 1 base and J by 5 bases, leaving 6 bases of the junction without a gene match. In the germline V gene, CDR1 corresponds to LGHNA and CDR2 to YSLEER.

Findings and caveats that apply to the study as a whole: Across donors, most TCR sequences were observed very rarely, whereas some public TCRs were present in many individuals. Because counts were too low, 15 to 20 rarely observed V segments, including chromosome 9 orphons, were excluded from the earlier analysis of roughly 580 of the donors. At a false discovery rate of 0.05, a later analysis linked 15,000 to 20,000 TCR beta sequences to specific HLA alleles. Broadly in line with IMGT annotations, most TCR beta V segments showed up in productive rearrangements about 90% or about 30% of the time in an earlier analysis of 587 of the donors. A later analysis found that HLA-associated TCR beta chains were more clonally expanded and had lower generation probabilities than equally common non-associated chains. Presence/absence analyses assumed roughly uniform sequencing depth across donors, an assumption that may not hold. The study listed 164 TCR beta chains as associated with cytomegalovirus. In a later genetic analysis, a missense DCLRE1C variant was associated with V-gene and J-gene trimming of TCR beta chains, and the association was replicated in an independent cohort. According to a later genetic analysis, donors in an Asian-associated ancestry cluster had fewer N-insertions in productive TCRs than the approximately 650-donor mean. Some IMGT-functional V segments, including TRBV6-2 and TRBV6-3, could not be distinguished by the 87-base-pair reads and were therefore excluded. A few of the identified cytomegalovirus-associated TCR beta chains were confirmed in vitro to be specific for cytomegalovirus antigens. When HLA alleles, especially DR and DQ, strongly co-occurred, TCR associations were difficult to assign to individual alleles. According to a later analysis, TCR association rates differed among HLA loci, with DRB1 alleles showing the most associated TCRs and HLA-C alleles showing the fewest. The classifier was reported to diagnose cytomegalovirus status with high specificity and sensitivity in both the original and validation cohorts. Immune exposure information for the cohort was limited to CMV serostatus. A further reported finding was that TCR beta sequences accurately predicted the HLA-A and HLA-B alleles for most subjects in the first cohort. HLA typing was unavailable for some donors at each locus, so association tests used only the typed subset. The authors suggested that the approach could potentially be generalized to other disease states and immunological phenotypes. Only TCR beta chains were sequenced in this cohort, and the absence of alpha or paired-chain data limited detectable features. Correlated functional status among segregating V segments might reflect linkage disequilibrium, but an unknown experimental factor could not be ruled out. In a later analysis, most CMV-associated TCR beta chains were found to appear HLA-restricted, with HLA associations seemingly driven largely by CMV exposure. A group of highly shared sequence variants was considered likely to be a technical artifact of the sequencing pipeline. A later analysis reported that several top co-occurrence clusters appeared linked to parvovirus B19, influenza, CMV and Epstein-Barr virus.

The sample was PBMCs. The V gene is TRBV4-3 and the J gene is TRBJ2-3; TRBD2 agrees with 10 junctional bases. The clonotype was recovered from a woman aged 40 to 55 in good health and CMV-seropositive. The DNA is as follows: TGCGCCAGCAGCCAAGGATTAGCGGGAGGTGAAGATACGCAGTATTTT. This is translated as CASSQGLAGGEDTQYF.